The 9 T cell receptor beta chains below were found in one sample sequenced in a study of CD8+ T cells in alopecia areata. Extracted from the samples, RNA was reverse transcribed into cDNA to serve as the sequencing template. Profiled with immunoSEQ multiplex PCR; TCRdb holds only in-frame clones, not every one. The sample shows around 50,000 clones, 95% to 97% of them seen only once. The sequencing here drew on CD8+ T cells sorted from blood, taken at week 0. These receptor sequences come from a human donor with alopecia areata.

The CDR3 here is CSVGQGNYGYTF. As DNA, the CDR3 is TGCAGCGTGGGACAGGGGAACTATGGCTACACCTTC. V is TRBV29-1 and J is TRBJ1-2; 10 bases are shared with TRBD1. Germline assignment: CDR1 SQVTM and CDR2 ANQGSEA. V lost 6 bases and J lost 2; bases outside the gene matches: 0. The CDR3 spans 12 residues.

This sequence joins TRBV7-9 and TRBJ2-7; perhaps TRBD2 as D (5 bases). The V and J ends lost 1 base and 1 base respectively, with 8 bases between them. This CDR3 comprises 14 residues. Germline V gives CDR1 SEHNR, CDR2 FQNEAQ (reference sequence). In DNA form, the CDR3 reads TGTGCCAGCAGCTTAGGAGGGATTTCCTACGAGCAGTACTTC. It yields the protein CASSLGGISYEQYF.

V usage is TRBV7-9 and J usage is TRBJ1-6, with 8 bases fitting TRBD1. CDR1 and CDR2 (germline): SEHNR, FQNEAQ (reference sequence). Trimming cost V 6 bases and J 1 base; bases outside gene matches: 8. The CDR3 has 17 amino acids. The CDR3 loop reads CASRHYRGGSYNSPLHF. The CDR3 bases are TGTGCCAGCAGGCATTACAGGGGGGGATCCTATAATTCACCCCTCCACTTT.

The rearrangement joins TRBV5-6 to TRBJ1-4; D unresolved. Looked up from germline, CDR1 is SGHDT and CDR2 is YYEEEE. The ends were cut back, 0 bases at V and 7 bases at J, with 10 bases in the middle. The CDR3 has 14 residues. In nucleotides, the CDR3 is TGTGCCAGCAGCTTGGGTCACAGTGGTGAAAAACTGTTTTTT. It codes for CASSLGHSGEKLFF.

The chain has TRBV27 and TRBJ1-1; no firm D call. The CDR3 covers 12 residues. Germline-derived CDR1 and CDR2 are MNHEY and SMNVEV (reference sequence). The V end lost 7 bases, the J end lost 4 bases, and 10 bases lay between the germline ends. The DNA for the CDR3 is TGTGCCAGCACCGGGGAGGGCACTGAAGCTTTCTTT. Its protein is CASTGEGTEAFF.

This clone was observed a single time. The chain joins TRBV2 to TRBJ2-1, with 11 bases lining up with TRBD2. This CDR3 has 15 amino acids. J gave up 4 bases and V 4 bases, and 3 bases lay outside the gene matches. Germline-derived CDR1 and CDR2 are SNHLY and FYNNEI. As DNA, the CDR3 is TGTGCCAGCAGTGTAGCGGGGGGGCCGTACAATGAGCAGTTCTTC. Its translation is CASSVAGGPYNEQFF.

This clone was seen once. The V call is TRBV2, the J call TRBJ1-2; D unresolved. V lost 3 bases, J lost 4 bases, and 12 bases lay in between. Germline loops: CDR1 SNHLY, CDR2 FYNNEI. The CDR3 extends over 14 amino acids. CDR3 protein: CASSERRQSYGYTF. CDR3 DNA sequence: TGTGCCAGCAGTGAGAGACGGCAGAGCTATGGCTACACCTTC.

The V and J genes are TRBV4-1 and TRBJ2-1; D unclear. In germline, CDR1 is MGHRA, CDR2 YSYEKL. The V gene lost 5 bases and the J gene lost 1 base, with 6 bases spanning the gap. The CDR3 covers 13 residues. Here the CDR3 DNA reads TGCGCCAGCAGCTGGGGATCCTACAATGAGCAGTTCTTC. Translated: CASSWGSYNEQFF.

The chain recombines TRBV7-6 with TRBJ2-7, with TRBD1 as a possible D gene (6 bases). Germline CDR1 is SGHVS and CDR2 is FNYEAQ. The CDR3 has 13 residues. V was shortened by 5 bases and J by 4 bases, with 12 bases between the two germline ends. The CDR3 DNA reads TGTGCCAGCAGCATAGGGACACATTACGAGCAGTACTTC. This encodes CASSIGTHYEQYF.